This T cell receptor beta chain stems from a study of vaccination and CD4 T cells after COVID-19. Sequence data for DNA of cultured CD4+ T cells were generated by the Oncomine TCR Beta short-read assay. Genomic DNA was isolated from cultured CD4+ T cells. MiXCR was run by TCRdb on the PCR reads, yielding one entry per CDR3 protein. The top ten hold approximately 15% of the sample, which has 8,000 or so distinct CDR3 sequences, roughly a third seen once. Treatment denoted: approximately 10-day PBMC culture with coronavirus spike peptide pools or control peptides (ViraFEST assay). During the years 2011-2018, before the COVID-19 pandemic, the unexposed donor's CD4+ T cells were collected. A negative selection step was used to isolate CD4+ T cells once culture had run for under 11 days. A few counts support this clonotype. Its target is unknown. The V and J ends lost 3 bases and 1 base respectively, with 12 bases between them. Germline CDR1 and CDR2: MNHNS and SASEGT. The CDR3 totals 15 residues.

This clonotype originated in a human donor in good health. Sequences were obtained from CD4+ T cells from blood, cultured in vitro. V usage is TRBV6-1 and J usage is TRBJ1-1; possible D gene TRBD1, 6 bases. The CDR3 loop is CASSDSTGTNTEAFF. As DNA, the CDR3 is TGTGCCAGCAGTGATTCGACAGGAACGAACACTGAAGCTTTCTTT.